The entry below describes one TCR beta chain. The record originates from a study of CD8+CD57+ T cells in acquired aplastic anemia. This CDR3 has 13 residues. Germline V lookup: CDR1 DFQATT, CDR2 SNEGSKA (reference sequence). V lost 4 bases to trimming and J lost 3 bases, with 12 bases between them. Genomic DNA templated the TCR beta VDJ and CDR3 profiling. TCRdb reprocessed the reads via MiXCR and lists one record per CDR3 protein. The sample contains fewer than 200,000 distinct CDR3 sequences, 71% of which appear only once. Individuals selected for sequencing had exhibited CD8+CD57+ cell expansion on flow cytometry.

The rearrangement links TRBV20-1 to TRBJ1-1; D gene uncertain. The TCR was taken from a human donor with aplastic anemia. Sequencing input: sorted CD4+, CD8+, or CD8+CD57+ T cells (not recorded which) from PBMCs. The CDR3 DNA reads as TGCAGTGCTACCTTCGACCGGTACACTGAAGCTTTCTTT. Residues: CSATFDRYTEAFF.